This T cell receptor (beta chain) was profiled in a study of Ad26.COV2.S vaccination and SARS-CoV-2 variants. Worth noting for this clone: Antigen: not known.

The repertoire was sequenced with immunoSEQ multiplex PCR; TCRdb's copy has only in-frame clones and lacks some. Among 350,000 to 450,000 clones listed, roughly 90% were seen once. The treatment denotes: roughly 20 received Ad26.COV2.S at low or high dose, single or two shots; 5 received placebo; per-sample allocation not given. After the first vaccine or placebo injection, samples were drawn on day 63. This adult donor, from Boston, was 18-55 years old. Study-level results: Higher spike-specific TCR breadth was found in vaccine recipients than in placebo recipients.

V was shortened by 4 bases and J by 2 bases, with 15 bases between the two germline ends. From germline, CDR1 is SEHNR and CDR2 FQNEAQ (reference sequence). The CDR3 loop spans 16 amino acids. Sequenced material: peripheral blood, taken in a trial of Ad26.COV2.S vaccine versus placebo. This clonotype originated in a person aged 18-65 years who received the Ad26.COV2.S COVID-19 vaccine or a placebo. This chain uses TRBV7-9 with TRBJ2-1; D remains unclear. This CDR3 is CASSSVPNYPYNEQFF. The DNA for the CDR3 is TGTGCCAGCAGCTCCGTGCCCAATTACCCCTACAATGAGCAGTTCTTC.